This TCR beta chain was retrieved from a study of blood T cells in healthy people across ages. This clonotype showed up just a few times. From germline, CDR1 is SGHVS and CDR2 FNYEAQ. V gave up 4 bases and J gave up 6 bases, with 8 bases separating them. The CDR3 runs 12 residues. Primed by a sample-barcoded 5' primer and a J-beta primer mix, a second PCR proceeded for 7 to 11 cycles. Using its own MiXCR run on the 5' RACE reads, TCRdb lists one record per CDR3 protein. The top ten clones hold approximately 2.1% of a sample with about 1.8 million distinct CDR3 sequences, 49% of them seen once. The specimen sequenced was blood. The V and J genes are TRBV7-6 and TRBJ2-3; D not certain. This TCR came from a middle-aged woman in good health. CDR3 sequence: CASSSLDDTQYF. CDR3 nucleotides: TGTGCCAGCAGCTCGCTTGACGATACGCAGTATTTT.